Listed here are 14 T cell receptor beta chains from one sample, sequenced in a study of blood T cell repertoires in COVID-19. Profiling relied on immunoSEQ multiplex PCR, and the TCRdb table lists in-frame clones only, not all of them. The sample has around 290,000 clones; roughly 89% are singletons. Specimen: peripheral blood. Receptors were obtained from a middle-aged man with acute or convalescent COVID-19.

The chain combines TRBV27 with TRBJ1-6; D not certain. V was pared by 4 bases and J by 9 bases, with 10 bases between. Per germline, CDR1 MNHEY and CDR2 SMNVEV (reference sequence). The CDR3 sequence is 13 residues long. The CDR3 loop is CASSSGDGSPLHF. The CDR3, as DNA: TGTGCCAGCAGTTCCGGGGATGGTTCACCCCTCCACTTT.

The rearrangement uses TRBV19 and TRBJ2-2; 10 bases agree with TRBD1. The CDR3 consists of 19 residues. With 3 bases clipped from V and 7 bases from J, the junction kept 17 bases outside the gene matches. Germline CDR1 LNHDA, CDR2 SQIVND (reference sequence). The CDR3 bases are TGTGCCAGTAGTATGGGGACGGGACAGGGGTCCACAACGGGCGGGGAGCTGTTTTTT. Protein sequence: CASSMGTGQGSTTGGELFF.

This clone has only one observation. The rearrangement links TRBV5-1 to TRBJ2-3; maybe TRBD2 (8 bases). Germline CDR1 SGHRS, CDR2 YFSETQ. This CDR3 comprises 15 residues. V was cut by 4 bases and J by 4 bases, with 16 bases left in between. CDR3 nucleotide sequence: TGCGCCAGCAGCCCCTCGGGAGGGGGCGCAGATACGCAGTATTTT. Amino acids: CASSPSGGGADTQYF.

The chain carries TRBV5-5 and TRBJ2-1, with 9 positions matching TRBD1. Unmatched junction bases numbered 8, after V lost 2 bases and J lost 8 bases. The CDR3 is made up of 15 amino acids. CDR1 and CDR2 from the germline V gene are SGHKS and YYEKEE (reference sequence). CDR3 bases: TGTGCCAGCAGCTTCACCGGGACAGGGTGGTATGAGCAGTTCTTC. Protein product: CASSFTGTGWYEQFF.

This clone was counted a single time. CDR3 amino acids: CASVHSSYEQYF. In DNA, the CDR3 is TGTGCCAGCGTCCATAGCTCCTACGAGCAGTACTTC. The chain has TRBV28 and TRBJ2-7; D is uncertain. V lost 8 bases, J lost 0 bases, and 8 bases lay in between. Germline CDR1 and CDR2: MDHEN and SYDVKM. This CDR3 spans 12 amino acids.

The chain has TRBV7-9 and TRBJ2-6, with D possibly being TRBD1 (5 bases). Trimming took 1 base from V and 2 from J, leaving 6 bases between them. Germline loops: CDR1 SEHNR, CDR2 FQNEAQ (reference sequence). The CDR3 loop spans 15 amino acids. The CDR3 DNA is TGTGCCAGCAGCTTAGGACAGCCTGGGGCCAACGTCCTGACTTTC. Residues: CASSLGQPGANVLTF.

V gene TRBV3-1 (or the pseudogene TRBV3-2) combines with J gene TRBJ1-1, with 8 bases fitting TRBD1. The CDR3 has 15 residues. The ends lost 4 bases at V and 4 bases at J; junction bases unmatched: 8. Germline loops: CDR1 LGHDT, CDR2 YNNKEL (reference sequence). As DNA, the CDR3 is TGTGCCAGCAGCCGAGCGCAGGGGGCTGGCACTGAAGCTTTCTTT. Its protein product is CASSRAQGAGTEAFF.

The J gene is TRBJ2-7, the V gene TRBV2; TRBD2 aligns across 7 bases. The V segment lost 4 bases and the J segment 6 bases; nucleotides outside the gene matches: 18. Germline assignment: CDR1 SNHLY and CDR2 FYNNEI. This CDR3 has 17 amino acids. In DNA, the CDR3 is TGTGCCAGCAGTGGTTTCCCGGGAGGAGGGAATCCGACCGAGCAGTACTTC. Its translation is CASSGFPGGGNPTEQYF.

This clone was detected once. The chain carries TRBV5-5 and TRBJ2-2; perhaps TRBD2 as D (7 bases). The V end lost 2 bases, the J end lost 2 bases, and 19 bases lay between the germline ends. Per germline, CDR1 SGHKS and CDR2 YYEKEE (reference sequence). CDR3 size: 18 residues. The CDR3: CASSFGPLRGPNTGELFF. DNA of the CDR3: TGTGCCAGCAGCTTCGGCCCATTGCGGGGGCCTAACACCGGGGAGCTGTTTTTT.

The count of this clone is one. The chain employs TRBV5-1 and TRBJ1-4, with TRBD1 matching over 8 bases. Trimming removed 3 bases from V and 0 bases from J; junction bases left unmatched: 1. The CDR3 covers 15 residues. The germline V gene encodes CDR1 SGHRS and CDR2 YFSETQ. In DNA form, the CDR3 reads TGCGCCAGCAGCTGGACAGGGACAACTAATGAAAAACTGTTTTTT. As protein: CASSWTGTTNEKLFF.

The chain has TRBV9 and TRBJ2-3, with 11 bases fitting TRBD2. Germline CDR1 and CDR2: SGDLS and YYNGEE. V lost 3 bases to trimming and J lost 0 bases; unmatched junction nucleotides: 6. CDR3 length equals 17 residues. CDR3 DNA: TGTGCCAGCAGCGATGACGGGACTAGCGGCAGCACAGATACGCAGTATTTT. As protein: CASSDDGTSGSTDTQYF.

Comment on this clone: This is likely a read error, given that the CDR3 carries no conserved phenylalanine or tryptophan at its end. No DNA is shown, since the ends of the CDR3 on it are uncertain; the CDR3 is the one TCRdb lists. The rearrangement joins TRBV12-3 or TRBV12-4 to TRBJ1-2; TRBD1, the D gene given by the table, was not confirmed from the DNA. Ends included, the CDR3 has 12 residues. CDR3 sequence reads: CASKPGQGVPRV.

CDR3 sequence reads: CASSQEGRTGYGYTF. CDR3 sequence (DNA): TGCGCCAGCAGCCAAGAAGGGAGGACTGGCTATGGCTACACCTTC. This sequence joins TRBV4-1 and TRBJ1-2; no clear D. Trimming pared 0 bases from V and 4 bases from J, leaving 12 bases between. This CDR3 has 15 amino acids. Per the germline V gene, CDR1 is MGHRA and CDR2 is YSYEKL.

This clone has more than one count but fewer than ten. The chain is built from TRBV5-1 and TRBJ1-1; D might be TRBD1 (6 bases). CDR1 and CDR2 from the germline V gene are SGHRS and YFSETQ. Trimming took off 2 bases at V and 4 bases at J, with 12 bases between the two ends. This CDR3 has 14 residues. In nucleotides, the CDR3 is TGCGCCAGCAGCTTTCAGGGGATGTTCACTGAAGCTTTCTTT. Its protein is CASSFQGMFTEAFF.